Following are 19 T cell receptor beta chains from one sample sequenced in a study of T cells in Graves' hyperthyroidism and ophthalmopathy. Template material for amplifying TCR beta CDR3 regions consisted of RNA transcripts. Carried out on the TCR CDR3, a first-round RT-PCR used the HTBI primer set. TCRdb re-derived calls from the multiplex PCR reads in MiXCR, one entry per CDR3 protein. The sample comprises about 270,000 distinct CDR3 sequences, roughly a quarter of which are singletons, and around 32% rests with the top ten. The sequenced material came from blood. All receptors come from a woman aged 35 to 49 with Graves' ophthalmopathy.

The V and J genes are TRBV28 and TRBJ2-7, with 10 bases that match TRBD2. Germline values: CDR1 MDHEN, CDR2 SYDVKM. This CDR3 is 17 amino acids long. V dropped 5 bases and J dropped 0; count of bases not matched to a gene: 10. The CDR3 DNA follows: TGTGCCAGCAGTGCCCGGACTAGCGGAGGGAGCTCCTACGAGCAGTACTTC. This encodes CASSARTSGGSSYEQYF.

This clonotype was seen at least ten times. This chain joins TRBV12-3 or TRBV12-4 and TRBJ2-1; D is undetermined. V gave up 1 base and J gave up 1 base, with 11 bases separating them. The CDR3 covers 16 residues. CDR3 nucleotide sequence: TGTGCCAGCAGTTTAGACGTCGCCTCATCCTACAATGAGCAGTTCTTC. This gives the protein CASSLDVASSYNEQFF.

This clonotype showed up many times. The genes are TRBV7-8 and TRBJ2-2, with TRBD2 identical over 9 bases. Germline CDR1 SGHVS, CDR2 FQNEAQ. The trim removed 5 bases at V and 4 bases at J, leaving 17 bases unmatched. This CDR3 has 19 residues. Written as DNA, the CDR3 is TGTGCCAGCAGCGCGGCGCTAGCGGGAATAAAGGAGGTCACCGGGGAGCTGTTTTTT. It specifies CASSAALAGIKEVTGELFF.

For this clonotype: The junction and the germline gene differ at one end; a read error may be behind it. V and J are TRBV11-2 and TRBJ1-2; D not resolved. Germline lookup yields CDR1 SGHAT and CDR2 FQNNGV. The CDR3 contains 12 residues. The CDR3 loop is CASIHRSYGYNF. CDR3 nucleotides: TGTGCCAGCATCCATCGAAGCTATGGCTACAACTTC.

This clonotype occurred many times. The rearrangement links TRBV29-1 to TRBJ2-2; D is tentatively TRBD1 or TRBD2 (6 bases each). Germline V gene lookup returns CDR1 SQVTM and CDR2 ANQGSEA. V was pared by 8 bases and J by 4 bases, with 17 bases between. This CDR3 region has 14 residues. The CDR3 coding sequence is TGCAGCTTTCGTGTCGGGGGCATCACCGGGGAGCTGTTTTTT. Amino acid sequence: CSFRVGGITGELFF.

This clonotype was observed at least ten times. The CDR3, as DNA: TGTGCCAGCAGCTCAGAGCCCAATTCACCCCTCCACTTT. It translates to CASSSEPNSPLHF. The chain is built from TRBV7-3 and TRBJ1-6; D unclear. V was pared by 4 bases and J by 7 bases, with 8 bases between. CDR3 length: 13 amino acids. The V gene's germline CDR1 is SGHTA and CDR2 FQGTGA.

This rearrangement joins TRBV4-1 to TRBJ2-7, with 7 bases matching TRBD1. This CDR3 spans 14 amino acids. With V trimmed by 4 bases and J by 6 bases, 9 bases remained unmatched. Germline-derived CDR1 and CDR2 are MGHRA and YSYEKL. CDR3 coding DNA: TGCGCCAGCAGCCCAGACAGGGAGATCGGCGAGCAGTACTTC. Protein product: CASSPDREIGEQYF.

The chain recombines TRBV28 with TRBJ1-2, with 7 positions matching TRBD1. The CDR3 extends over 15 amino acids. V shed 3 bases, J shed 4 bases, and the junction held 8 bases outside the gene matches. Germline V lookup: CDR1 MDHEN, CDR2 SYDVKM. CDR3 coding DNA: TGTGCCAGCAGTTTGAGCAGGGGGATAGGCTATGGCTACACCTTC. It codes for CASSLSRGIGYGYTF.

This clonotype was detected many times. The V call is TRBV18, the J call TRBJ1-5; D uncertain. The germline V gene has CDR1 KGHSH and CDR2 LQKENI. The V and J ends lost 4 bases and 2 bases respectively, with 15 bases between them. The CDR3 has 16 amino acids. As DNA, the CDR3 is TGTGCCAGCTCACGGGTCGGTGGTGGCGGCAATCAGCCCCAGCATTTT. It is translated as CASSRVGGGGNQPQHF. Together with reference TRBV18 and TRBJ1-5, the CDR3 gives the full variable domain: NAGVMQNPRHLVRRRGQEARLRCSPMKGHSHVYWYRQLPEEGLKFMVYLQKENIIDESGMPKERFSAEFPKEGPSILRIQQVVRGDSAAYFCASSRVGGGGNQPQHFGDGTRLSIL.

This clonotype was observed at least ten times. V and J are TRBV11-2 and TRBJ2-7; D remains unclear. V was clipped by 1 base and J by 3 bases, with 10 bases between them. Germline loops: CDR1 SGHAT, CDR2 FQNNGV. CDR3 length equals 14 residues. The CDR3 DNA reads as TGTGCCAGCAGCTTAGGCGCCGGCTACTACGAGCAGTACTTC. It encodes CASSLGAGYYEQYF.

This clonotype was seen repeatedly, ten times or more. The V gene is TRBV14, the J gene TRBJ2-7, with D possibly matching TRBD2 (7 bases). Per germline, CDR1 SGHDN and CDR2 FVKESK. V lost 3 bases, J lost 6 bases, and 18 bases lay in between. The CDR3 totals 15 residues. CDR3 sequence: CASSHQGSREGEQYF. The CDR3, as DNA: TGTGCCAGCAGCCACCAGGGGTCCAGGGAGGGCGAGCAGTACTTC.

On this clonotype itself: With a much larger clone just one base away, this may be a read error. This CDR3 is missing its conserved last phenylalanine or tryptophan, likely due to a read error. The chain couples TRBV6-5 to TRBJ2-2; D is perhaps TRBD2 (6 bases). Per the germline V gene, CDR1 is MNHEY and CDR2 is SVGAGI. The CDR3 sequence is 16 residues long. The V end lost 4 bases, the J end lost 8 bases, and 20 bases lay between the germline ends. The CDR3: CASSLTIGGSSGELFL. The DNA of the CDR3 is TGTGCCAGCAGTTTAACAATTGGGGGGAGTTCGGGGGAGCTGTTTCTT.

The rearrangement uses TRBV27 and TRBJ2-7; 8 bases agree with TRBD1. Trimming cost V 5 bases and J 3 bases; bases outside gene matches: 9. The CDR3 extends over 15 amino acids. Germline CDR1 and CDR2: MNHEY and SMNVEV (reference sequence). CDR3 in amino acids: CASSPEQGANYEQYF. In DNA, the CDR3 is TGTGCCAGCAGTCCAGAGCAGGGGGCAAACTACGAGCAGTACTTC.

This clonotype was seen at least ten times. V gene TRBV29-1 combines with J gene TRBJ2-7, with a weak D call TRBD2 (5 bases). Germline assignment: CDR1 SQVTM and CDR2 ANQGSEA. The germline V and J ends were trimmed by 1 base and 0 bases, with 22 bases remaining between them. The CDR3 extends over 18 amino acids. The DNA of the CDR3 is TGCAGCGTTGAAGCCCCAGTTAGTGTTCGGGGATCCTCCTACGAGCAGTACTTC. Protein sequence: CSVEAPVSVRGSSYEQYF.

This sequence joins TRBV28 and TRBJ2-7, with unresolved D. The CDR3 runs 13 residues. The germline gives CDR1 MDHEN, CDR2 SYDVKM. The V end lost 4 bases, the J end lost 3 bases, and 10 bases lay between the germline ends. The CDR3 bases are TGTGCCAGCAGTTCCCCCCACTACTACGAGCAGTACTTC. Protein sequence: CASSSPHYYEQYF.

This clonotype was seen at least ten times. V gene TRBV6-2 or TRBV6-3 combines with J gene TRBJ1-5, with D possibly TRBD1 on 5 matching bases. The V end lost 2 bases, the J end lost 0 bases, and 14 bases lay between the germline ends. Germline V gene data show CDR1 as MNHEY and CDR2 as SVGEGT. CDR3 length: 17 amino acids. The CDR3 spells CASSYDGRDYSNQPQHF. CDR3 sequence (DNA): TGTGCCAGCAGTTACGACGGCAGGGATTATAGCAATCAGCCCCAGCATTTT.

This clonotype was found a few times. V and J are TRBV30 and TRBJ2-5; unclear D gene. V lost 3 bases, J lost 4 bases, and 12 bases lay in between. CDR1 and CDR2 from the germline V gene are GTSNPN and SVGIG (reference sequence). CDR3 length equals 13 residues. CDR3: CAWSPLGRETQYF. The CDR3 DNA is TGTGCCTGGAGCCCGCTCGGGCGAGAGACCCAGTACTTC.

This clonotype was counted many times. V and J are TRBV20-1 and TRBJ1-2, with a tentative D call TRBD1 (5 bases). Trimming stripped 6 bases from V and 2 bases from J, with 13 bases between. CDR1 is DFQATT, CDR2 SNEGSKA, per germline (reference sequence). CDR3 length: 13 amino acids. In DNA form, the CDR3 reads TGCAGTGCCGAGGTCGGGGGGAACTATGGCTACACCTTC. Encoded protein: CSAEVGGNYGYTF.

V usage is TRBV12-3 or TRBV12-4 and J usage is TRBJ2-7, with unresolved D. Trimming took 6 bases from V and 1 from J, leaving 10 bases between them. CDR3 length: 13 amino acids. The CDR3 loop is CASSALLSYEQYF. CDR3 in DNA: TGTGCCAGCAGCGCGTTGTTATCCTACGAGCAGTACTTC.